The 20 T cell receptor beta chains below all came from one sample that was sequenced in a study of cytomegalovirus exposure and HLA in healthy donors. A multiplex PCR was run with 60 Vbeta primers and 13 Jbeta primers. This table comes from immunoSEQ multiplex PCR, and its TCRdb copy is limited to in-frame clones, with some not included. Among tens of thousands of clones listed, 70% to 85% were seen once. The sample taken for sequencing was PBMCs. The receptors derive from a young man in good health and CMV-seronegative.

CDR3 coding DNA: TGCGCCAGCAGCTTGGACAGCCTTAATGAAAAACTGTTTTTT. Its translation: CASSLDSLNEKLFF. The rearrangement links TRBV5-1 to TRBJ1-4, with D unclear. CDR3 size: 14 residues. Germline V gene sequence: CDR1 SGHRS, CDR2 YFSETQ. Between the trimmed V and J ends, which lost 0 bases and 4 bases, there was a span of 7 bases.

This clone has a handful of counts. CDR3 sequence reads: CASSLKWVQGLNQPQHF. Written as DNA, the CDR3 is TGTGCCAGCAGTTTAAAGTGGGTACAGGGTCTCAATCAGCCCCAGCATTTT. The chain carries TRBV27 and TRBJ1-5; D perhaps matches TRBD1 (6 bases). The CDR3 runs 17 residues. V dropped 2 bases and J dropped 3 bases, with 17 bases sitting between them. CDR1 and CDR2 (germline): MNHEY, SMNVEV (reference sequence).

The chain links TRBV30 to TRBJ2-2; TRBD2 is a possible D gene (7 bases). The CDR3 consists of 15 residues. Trimming shortened V by 0 bases and J by 6 bases, and 14 bases separated the two germline ends. Germline CDR1 GTSNPN, CDR2 SVGIG (reference sequence). The CDR3 sequence: CAWSVGGGAPGELFF. The CDR3 DNA follows: TGTGCCTGGAGTGTAGGGGGGGGAGCCCCCGGGGAGCTGTTTTTT.

The V gene is TRBV2, the J gene TRBJ1-1, with TRBD1 as a possible D gene (6 bases). The germline V and J ends were trimmed by 2 bases and 4 bases, with 17 bases remaining between them. CDR1 SNHLY and CDR2 FYNNEI come from the germline V gene. CDR3 length equals 16 residues. The CDR3: CASSEQGEGEITEAFF. Here the CDR3 DNA reads TGTGCCAGCAGTGAACAAGGGGAGGGGGAGATCACTGAAGCTTTCTTT.

The rearrangement uses TRBV7-6 and TRBJ2-7; 7 nucleotides match TRBD1. The germline CDR1 and CDR2 sequences are SGHVS and FNYEAQ. This CDR3 comprises 15 residues. With V trimmed by 2 bases and J by 4 bases, 8 bases remained unmatched. Here the CDR3 reads CASSLRQGYVYEQYF. Written as DNA, the CDR3 is TGTGCCAGCAGCTTACGACAGGGCTATGTATACGAGCAGTACTTC.

The chain has TRBV18 and TRBJ1-2; weak D call: TRBD1 (5 bases). CDR3 length: 14 amino acids. CDR1 is KGHSH and CDR2 is LQKENI in the germline V gene. The V gene lost 5 bases and the J gene lost 2 bases, with 12 bases spanning the gap. CDR3 sequence: CASSSFQGNYGYTF. The CDR3 DNA reads as TGTGCCAGCTCATCCTTCCAGGGAAACTATGGCTACACCTTC. The full variable domain, with the rest looked up from reference TRBV18 and TRBJ1-2, is NAGVMQNPRHLVRRRGQEARLRCSPMKGHSHVYWYRQLPEEGLKFMVYLQKENIIDESGMPKERFSAEFPKEGPSILRIQQVVRGDSAAYFCASSSFQGNYGYTFGSGTRLTVV.

Comments on this clone: Different DNA sequences within this sample yield the same CDR3. The V gene is TRBV2, the J gene TRBJ1-1; D perhaps matches TRBD1 (5 bases). V lost 4 bases and J lost 1, with 10 bases in between. This CDR3 region has 14 residues. CDR1 is SNHLY and CDR2 is FYNNEI in the germline V gene. CDR3 sequence: CASSGGGTNTEAFF. In nucleotides, the CDR3 is TGTGCCAGCAGTGGCGGGGGGACGAACACTGAAGCTTTCTTT.

The gene calls are TRBV10-3 and TRBJ1-5; D ambiguous. This CDR3 has 17 amino acids. The V gene lost 4 bases and the J gene lost 2 bases, with 18 bases spanning the gap. Germline-derived CDR1 and CDR2 are ENHRY and SYGVKD. The CDR3 loop is CAISGAPKGPGNQPQHF. The CDR3 nucleotides read TGTGCCATCAGTGGGGCCCCGAAAGGTCCTGGCAATCAGCCCCAGCATTTT.

The rearrangement links TRBV19 to TRBJ1-2; 8 positions match TRBD1. Germline CDR1 and CDR2: LNHDA and SQIVND (reference sequence). The ends lost 3 bases at V and 8 bases at J; junction bases unmatched: 5. The CDR3 runs 13 residues. CDR3 loop: CASSIDRGGGYTF. The CDR3 DNA reads TGTGCCAGTAGTATTGACAGGGGTGGAGGCTACACCTTC. The whole variable domain, filled in from reference TRBV19 and TRBJ1-2, reads DGGITQSPKYLFRKEGQNVTLSCEQNLNHDAMYWYRQDPGQGLRLIYYSQIVNDFQKGDIAEGYSVSREKKESFPLTVTSAQKNPTAFYLCASSIDRGGGYTFGSGTRLTVV.

V and J are TRBV6-5 and TRBJ1-5; TRBD1 aligns across 7 bases. The junction had 8 bases not matched to a gene; V was cut back by 5 bases and J by 7 bases. Germline assignment: CDR1 MNHEY and CDR2 SVGAGI. The CDR3 runs to 14 residues. DNA of the CDR3: TGTGCCAGCAGTAGACAGGGTGGTAGCCAGCCCCAGCATTTT. As protein: CASSRQGGSQPQHF.

This clone was recorded once. The gene calls are TRBV6-1 and TRBJ2-2; D is possibly TRBD2 (5 bases). V was pared by 7 bases and J by 1 base, with 10 bases between. Germline assignment: CDR1 MNHNS and CDR2 SASEGT. The CDR3 runs 14 residues. The CDR3 coding sequence is TGTGCCAGCACCGTGGACTTGAACACCGGGGAGCTGTTTTTT. Translating it yields CASTVDLNTGELFF.

The chain recombines TRBV19 with TRBJ1-1; D gene unclear. CDR3 length: 13 amino acids. V shed 5 bases and J shed 7 bases, with 14 bases lying between them. The germline V gene has CDR1 LNHDA and CDR2 SQIVND (reference sequence). CDR3 sequence: CASSPVERHEAFF. CDR3 sequence (DNA): TGTGCCAGTAGTCCCGTGGAGCGGCATGAAGCTTTCTTT.

This chain connects TRBV5-1 to TRBJ2-2; TRBD2 might be the D (5 bases). The CDR3 spans 14 residues. In germline, CDR1 is SGHRS, CDR2 YFSETQ. The V and J ends lost 1 base and 1 base respectively, with 5 bases between them. DNA of the CDR3: TGCGCCAGCAGCTTGCGGGAGAACACCGGGGAGCTGTTTTTT. This sequence encodes CASSLRENTGELFF.

The chain combines TRBV5-1 with TRBJ2-2; TRBD1 matches at 9 bases. The CDR3 contains 14 residues. The junction had 2 bases not matched to a gene; V was cut back by 3 bases and J by 5 bases. Germline CDR1 is SGHRS and CDR2 is YFSETQ. CDR3 sequence: CASSSGQGTGELFF. The CDR3 DNA reads as TGCGCCAGCAGCTCGGGACAGGGAACCGGGGAGCTGTTTTTT.

This clone was detected only a few times. The CDR3 coding sequence is TGCGCCAGCAGCCAAGATAGGTCGGGAAAGCCCCAGCATTTT. This encodes CASSQDRSGKPQHF. The rearrangement joins TRBV4-1 to TRBJ1-5; the D is unclear. The V gene lost 0 bases and the J gene lost 8 bases, with 11 bases spanning the gap. The CDR3 has 14 amino acids. Germline CDR1 reads MGHRA; CDR2 reads YSYEKL.

The chain couples TRBV5-1 to TRBJ1-2; 8 positions agree with TRBD1. Germline lookup yields CDR1 SGHRS and CDR2 YFSETQ. Trimming cost V 3 bases and J 7 bases; bases outside gene matches: 8. There are 14 residues in the CDR3. The CDR3 here is CASSSEGQAVGYTF. For the CDR3, the DNA is TGCGCCAGCAGCTCAGAGGGACAGGCGGTTGGCTACACCTTC. The whole variable domain, remainder taken from reference TRBV5-1 and TRBJ1-2, is KAGVTQTPRYLIKTRGQQVTLSCSPISGHRSVSWYQQTPGQGLQFLFEYFSETQRNKGNFPGRFSGRQFSNSRSEMNVSTLELGDSALYLCASSSEGQAVGYTFGSGTRLTVV.

The V and J genes are TRBV15 and TRBJ2-1, with 11 bases fitting TRBD1. V shed 5 bases and J 8 bases; nucleotides not matched to a gene: 8. This CDR3 has 15 residues. The germline gives CDR1 LNHNV, CDR2 YYDKDF (reference sequence). CDR3 coding DNA: TGTGCCACCAGCGGTCGGACAGGGGGCATGGATGAGCAGTTCTTC. This gives the protein CATSGRTGGMDEQFF.

This clone was recorded a few times. The chain links TRBV6-1 to TRBJ1-1; D ambiguous. V shed 7 bases and J shed 1 base, with 7 bases lying between them. The CDR3 extends over 12 amino acids. From germline, CDR1 is MNHNS and CDR2 SASEGT. The chain's CDR3 is CASTSQNTEAFF. CDR3 nucleotide sequence: TGTGCCAGCACATCCCAGAACACTGAAGCTTTCTTT.

V is TRBV5-8 and J is TRBJ2-5; D is perhaps TRBD2 (7 bases). Germline assignment: CDR1 SGHTS and CDR2 YDEGEE. The CDR3 has 16 amino acids. V was shortened by 4 bases and J by 4 bases, with 20 bases between the two germline ends. CDR3 bases: TGTGCCAGCAGCGGCGGTCTACAGGGAGGGAGAGAGACCCAGTACTTC. This sequence encodes CASSGGLQGGRETQYF.

The chain has TRBV18 and TRBJ1-1; D is unresolved. Per germline, CDR1 KGHSH and CDR2 LQKENI. Between the trimmed V and J ends, which lost 1 base and 0 bases, there was a span of 12 bases. The CDR3 spans 16 residues. CDR3 bases: TGTGCCAGCTCACCACTTCCACTTCCGGTGAACACTGAAGCTTTCTTT. This codes for CASSPLPLPVNTEAFF. The entire variable domain, with the rest obtained from reference TRBV18 and TRBJ1-1, is as follows: NAGVMQNPRHLVRRRGQEARLRCSPMKGHSHVYWYRQLPEEGLKFMVYLQKENIIDESGMPKERFSAEFPKEGPSILRIQQVVRGDSAAYFCASSPLPLPVNTEAFFGQGTRLTVV.